These 10 T cell receptor beta chains were all obtained from the same sample, sequenced in a study of blood T cell repertoires in COVID-19. The assay was immunoSEQ multiplex PCR, and TCRdb's table has in-frame clones only and misses some. The sample has about 78,000 clones; less than 95% are singletons. Sequences were obtained from peripheral blood. Receptors originate from a woman aged 45-65 years in a cohort sampled during active COVID-19.

The J gene is TRBJ1-5, the V gene TRBV6-5; D gene uncertain. Trimming took off 6 bases at V and 9 bases at J, with 15 bases between the two ends. Per germline, CDR1 MNHEY and CDR2 SVGAGI. The CDR3 runs to 13 residues. CDR3 amino acids: CASSSPRRWPQHF. As DNA, the CDR3 is TGTGCCAGCAGCTCACCCCGGCGGTGGCCCCAGCATTTT.

V gene TRBV6-5 combines with J gene TRBJ1-6, with D unresolved. Per germline, CDR1 MNHEY and CDR2 SVGAGI. V shed 6 bases and J shed 7 bases, with 16 bases lying between them. CDR3 length equals 15 residues. The CDR3 DNA is TGTGCCAGCAGACCCGATGGCAGGCCGAATTCACCCCTCCACTTT. Its translation: CASRPDGRPNSPLHF.

The chain is built from TRBV4-1 and TRBJ1-1; 8 bases match TRBD1. Germline CDR1 MGHRA, CDR2 YSYEKL. V trimming: 4 bases; J trimming: 1 base; junction bases outside the gene matches: 2. CDR3 length equals 14 residues. The CDR3 reads CASSPGTGNTEAFF. Written as DNA, the CDR3 is TGCGCCAGCAGCCCCGGGACAGGGAACACTGAAGCTTTCTTT.

The chain couples TRBV3-1 (or the pseudogene TRBV3-2) to TRBJ2-7, with TRBD2 matching over 13 bases. The CDR3 has 20 residues. The V segment lost 0 bases and the J segment 4 bases; nucleotides outside the gene matches: 15. Germline V gives CDR1 LGHDT, CDR2 YNNKEL (reference sequence). CDR3: CASSQDLGLAGSHRPYEQYF. Written as DNA, the CDR3 is TGTGCCAGCAGCCAAGATCTGGGACTAGCGGGATCCCATCGGCCTTACGAGCAGTACTTC.

This chain links TRBV7-9 with TRBJ2-1; 11 positions match TRBD2. CDR3 length equals 17 residues. The V segment lost 5 bases and the J segment 6 bases; nucleotides outside the gene matches: 12. CDR1 is SEHNR, CDR2 FQNEAQ, per germline (reference sequence). Here the CDR3 DNA reads TGTGCCAGCAGCCCCACCTCACCGGGACTAGCGGCCAATGAGCAGTTCTTC. As protein: CASSPTSPGLAANEQFF.

The rearrangement uses TRBV27 and TRBJ2-2, with 8 positions matching TRBD2. Germline values: CDR1 MNHEY, CDR2 SMNVEV (reference sequence). This CDR3 is built from 18 residues. Trimming at V came to 4 bases and at J to 2 bases, leaving 12 bases not matched to a gene. CDR3 sequence reads: CASSSTLRGLGNTGELFF. CDR3 DNA: TGTGCCAGCAGTTCCACCCTCCGGGGACTAGGAAACACCGGGGAGCTGTTTTTT.

V and J are TRBV28 and TRBJ1-1; D unresolved. This CDR3 is built from 14 residues. V was shortened by 8 bases and J by 2 bases, with 15 bases between the two germline ends. Germline CDR1 is MDHEN and CDR2 is SYDVKM. The CDR3 DNA reads as TGTGCCAGCTGCCGAGTAGAGCGAAACACTGAAGCTTTCTTT. Translation gives CASCRVERNTEAFF.

The V and J genes are TRBV10-3 and TRBJ2-5; tentative D call: TRBD2 (6 bases). Per germline, CDR1 ENHRY and CDR2 SYGVKD. V gave up 5 bases and J gave up 2 bases, with 9 bases separating them. CDR3 length: 13 residues. The CDR3 DNA reads TGTGCCATCAGTCAGGGACTTCAAGAGACCCAGTACTTC. It codes for CAISQGLQETQYF.

This clone has a single count. The chain has TRBV4-1 and TRBJ2-1, with a weak D call TRBD2 (6 bases). This CDR3 spans 17 amino acids. Germline CDR1 and CDR2: MGHRA and YSYEKL. V was trimmed by 1 base and J by 2 bases, leaving 15 bases between them. The CDR3 region is CASSQVVGLATYNEQFF. The DNA for the CDR3 is TGCGCCAGCAGCCAAGTCGTGGGGCTAGCGACCTACAATGAGCAGTTCTTC.

This chain uses TRBV29-1 with TRBJ2-6; maybe TRBD2 (6 bases). From germline, CDR1 is SQVTM and CDR2 ANQGSEA. The CDR3 runs 16 residues. The V gene lost 4 bases and the J gene lost 0 bases, with 13 bases spanning the gap. The chain's CDR3 is CSVVEGMSSGANVLTF. In nucleotides, the CDR3 is TGCAGCGTTGTGGAGGGTATGAGCTCTGGGGCCAACGTCCTGACTTTC.